These 25 T cell receptor beta chains were sequenced from one sample in a study of blood T cells in healthy people across ages. Next came a second PCR, run for about 6 to 11 cycles, which used a sample-barcoded 5' primer along with a J-beta primer mix. TCRdb used MiXCR to reprocess the 5' RACE reads, holding one entry per CDR3 protein. The top ten hold 7.9% of the sample, which has more than 1,400,000 distinct CDR3 sequences, around 39% seen once. What was sequenced was blood. These receptors were taken from a young woman in good health.

This clonotype has only a few counts. The chain has TRBV2 and TRBJ2-5; no clear D gene. The closer fit of TRBJ2-7 to the DNA end suggests the J call may be wrong. Germline assignment: CDR1 SNHLY and CDR2 FYNNEI. The CDR3 runs 14 residues. The CDR3 loop is CASSAPRNLGEQYF. DNA of the CDR3: TGTGCCAGCAGCGCCCCCAGGAATTTGGGCGAGCAGTACTTC.

This clonotype appeared a few times. This chain joins TRBV4-2 and TRBJ2-7; 10 bases line up with TRBD2. Germline assignment: CDR1 LGHNA and CDR2 YNFKEQ. This CDR3 spans 15 amino acids. Trimming at V came to 4 bases and at J to 2 bases, leaving 5 bases not matched to a gene. The CDR3 here is CASSLPSGSTYEQYF. The CDR3 nucleotides read TGTGCCAGCAGCCTTCCTAGCGGGAGCACCTACGAGCAGTACTTC.

The chain uses TRBV29-1 and TRBJ2-7; no reliable D call. This CDR3 is built from 11 residues. V was clipped by 7 bases and J by 7 bases, with 14 bases between them. In germline, CDR1 is SQVTM, CDR2 ANQGSEA. Here the CDR3 DNA reads TGCAGCGCCGATGCCGGGCTTGAGCAGTACTTC. This gives the protein CSADAGLEQYF.

The rearrangement links TRBV20-1 to TRBJ2-7; tentatively, D is TRBD1 or TRBD2 (5 bases each). Germline-derived CDR1 and CDR2 are DFQATT and SNEGSKA (reference sequence). The CDR3 totals 16 residues. Trimming removed 3 bases at V and 3 bases at J, with 21 bases between. In DNA form, the CDR3 reads TGCAGTGCTAGTCCATCGGCTGACGGGGCGAACTACGAGCAGTACTTC. This encodes CSASPSADGANYEQYF.

The sample holds a few counts of this clonotype. The chain has TRBV7-9 and TRBJ1-2, with a tentative D call TRBD1 (6 bases). Trimming cost V 0 bases and J 4 bases, with 15 bases left between them. Germline CDR1 reads SEHNR; CDR2 reads FQNEAQ (reference sequence). This CDR3 comprises 16 residues. This CDR3 reads CASSLALTGRGYGYTF. CDR3 bases: TGTGCCAGCAGCTTAGCGCTAACGGGCAGGGGCTATGGCTACACCTTC.

The sample holds a few counts of this clonotype. V gene TRBV7-9 combines with J gene TRBJ2-7; 8 bases map to TRBD1. The V gene's germline CDR1 is SEHNR and CDR2 FQNEAQ (reference sequence). This CDR3 contains 15 residues. J gave up 4 bases and V 5 bases, and 10 bases lay outside the gene matches. CDR3 nucleotide sequence: TGTGCCAGCAGCCTTGGACAGGGTGCTTTGTACGAGCAGTACTTC. Translating gives CASSLGQGALYEQYF.

Concerning this clonotype itself: Relative to the germline gene, one junction end is altered; a read error may explain this. The chain carries TRBV28 and TRBJ1-6; the match to TRBD1 covers 8 bases. The CDR3 runs 21 residues. Germline V gives CDR1 MDHEN, CDR2 SYDVKM. The CDR3 coding sequence is TGTGCCAGCAATTTAAACCGCGGACGCAGGGGGCCGAGCTCCTATAATTCACCCCTCCACTTT. Translated, it gives CASNLNRGRRGPSSYNSPLHF. Combining the CDR3 with reference TRBV28 and TRBJ1-6 gives the whole variable domain DVKVTQSSRYLVKRTGEKVFLECVQDMDHENMFWYRQDPGLGLRLIYFSYDVKMKEKGDIPEGYSVSREKKERFSLILESASTNQTSMYLCASNLNRGRRGPSSYNSPLHFGNGTRLTVT.

The chain recombines TRBV27 with TRBJ2-5, with a tentative D call TRBD1 (5 bases). The ends were cut back, 8 bases at V and 5 bases at J, with 15 bases in the middle. In germline, CDR1 is MNHEY, CDR2 SMNVEV (reference sequence). The CDR3 is 13 amino acids. Here the CDR3 reads CASQGGPRETQYF. The CDR3 DNA follows: TGTGCCAGCCAGGGTGGGCCCAGGGAGACCCAGTACTTC.

The chain couples TRBV5-1 to TRBJ1-6; 8 bases fit TRBD1. Germline assignment: CDR1 SGHRS and CDR2 YFSETQ. V gave up 4 bases and J gave up 0 bases; unmatched junction bases: 12. The CDR3 has 19 amino acids. CDR3 sequence: CASSPRQGSHSSYNSPLHF. CDR3 nucleotides: TGCGCCAGCAGCCCGCGACAGGGGTCCCACAGCTCCTATAATTCACCCCTCCACTTT.

This clonotype occurred a few times. The chain has TRBV7-2 and TRBJ2-5; D not certain. The CDR3 is 12 amino acids. V gave up 6 bases and J gave up 7 bases, with 12 bases separating them. Looked up from germline, CDR1 is SGHTA and CDR2 is FQGNSA. The CDR3 coding sequence is TGTGCCAGCAGGAGCCACGAAGGGACCCAGTACTTC. Amino acid sequence: CASRSHEGTQYF.

V is TRBV10-3 and J is TRBJ2-1; D might be TRBD2 (7 bases). CDR3 length: 16 amino acids. CDR1 is ENHRY and CDR2 is SYGVKD in the germline V gene. V lost 6 bases and J lost 13, with 28 bases in between. CDR3 bases: TGTGCCATCAGCCCCGGGACAAGGATTGGGGGGGAGACCCAGTTCTTC. Translation: CAISPGTRIGGETQFF.

This clonotype has only a few counts. The CDR3 DNA sequence: TGTGCCACCAGTGATTTCGGGGGACATACGCAGTATTTT. Encoded protein: CATSDFGGHTQYF. This chain links TRBV24-1 with TRBJ2-3; D is perhaps TRBD2 (6 bases). CDR1 and CDR2 (germline): KGHDR, SFDVKD. V was cut by 1 base and J by 7 bases, with 8 bases left in between. CDR3 length: 13 residues.

The chain carries TRBV10-3 and TRBJ1-1, with 7 bases identical to TRBD1. The V and J ends lost 0 bases and 9 bases, in that order; junction bases with no gene match: 4. CDR3 length: 13 amino acids. Germline V gene sequence: CDR1 ENHRY, CDR2 SYGVKD. CDR3 amino acids: CAISESEQGKAFF. CDR3 bases: TGTGCCATCAGTGAGTCTGAACAGGGGAAAGCTTTCTTT.

The rearrangement joins TRBV28 to TRBJ1-4; 8 nucleotides align to TRBD1. The CDR3 is 15 residues long. Germline-derived CDR1 and CDR2 are MDHEN and SYDVKM. Trimming at V came to 6 bases and at J to 5 bases, leaving 8 bases not matched to a gene. The CDR3 DNA reads as TGTGCCAGCAGGCCTTCCGGGACAGGAAATGAAAAACTGTTTTTT. Translation: CASRPSGTGNEKLFF. Together with reference TRBV28 and TRBJ1-4, the CDR3 gives the full variable domain: DVKVTQSSRYLVKRTGEKVFLECVQDMDHENMFWYRQDPGLGLRLIYFSYDVKMKEKGDIPEGYSVSREKKERFSLILESASTNQTSMYLCASRPSGTGNEKLFFGSGTQLSVL.

The CDR3 DNA is TGTGCCAGCAGCCCAAGAGCGGGGGAACCCACAAATACGCAGTATTTT. Its translation is CASSPRAGEPTNTQYF. This chain links TRBV21-1 with TRBJ2-3; TRBD2, the D gene given by the table, was not confirmed from the DNA. TRBV21-1 counts as a pseudogene. CDR3 size: 16 residues.

The chain combines TRBV20-1 with TRBJ2-1; 9 bases are a match to TRBD2. This CDR3 comprises 16 residues. The germline gives CDR1 DFQATT, CDR2 SNEGSKA (reference sequence). The trim removed 5 bases at V and 1 base at J, leaving 9 bases unmatched. CDR3 nucleotides: TGCAGTGCTTATCTTCTTAGCGGGAGATCCTACAATGAGCAGTTCTTC. It is translated as CSAYLLSGRSYNEQFF.

The J gene is TRBJ2-1, the V gene TRBV10-3; possibly TRBD2 for D (7 bases). The V end was cut by 3 bases, the J end by 8 bases, with 14 bases between. Germline CDR1 and CDR2: ENHRY and SYGVKD. The CDR3 extends over 14 amino acids. The CDR3 sequence is CAISEGGAGDEQFF. DNA of the CDR3: TGTGCCATCAGTGAAGGGGGGGCGGGCGATGAGCAGTTCTTC.

This chain links TRBV6-5 with TRBJ2-6; D unresolved. Trimming took 0 bases from V and 3 from J, leaving 18 bases between them. CDR3 length: 19 residues. The germline V gene has CDR1 MNHEY and CDR2 SVGAGI. The CDR3 DNA is TGTGCCAGCAGTTACTCCCTCGGACCCAGGCCCCTTGGGGCCAACGTCCTGACTTTC. Translation gives CASSYSLGPRPLGANVLTF.

The CDR3 sequence: CAISESSADGEQFF. DNA for the CDR3: TGTGCCATCAGTGAGTCGTCGGCCGATGGTGAGCAGTTCTTC. The V call is TRBV10-3, the J call TRBJ2-1; no clear D. Trimming removed 0 bases at V and 9 bases at J, with 12 bases between. This CDR3 has 14 residues. Looked up from germline, CDR1 is ENHRY and CDR2 is SYGVKD.

This clonotype has more than one count but fewer than ten. The rearrangement links TRBV10-2 to TRBJ2-4, with unresolved D. Near its end, the DNA agrees better with TRBJ2-7, so the J call may be wrong. Per germline, CDR1 WSHSY and CDR2 SAAADI. This CDR3 is 13 amino acids long. The CDR3 reads CASSLLRNYEQYF. Written as DNA, the CDR3 is TGCGCCAGCAGTCTACTACGTAACTACGAGCAGTACTTC.

This clonotype appeared once. The genes are TRBV2 and TRBJ1-4, with D possibly TRBD1 on 5 matching bases. Looked up from germline, CDR1 is SNHLY and CDR2 is FYNNEI. The CDR3 totals 13 residues. V was cut by 8 bases and J by 7 bases, with 14 bases left in between. The chain's CDR3 is CASFRAPAEKLFF. The CDR3 region has the DNA TGTGCCAGCTTCAGGGCCCCAGCTGAAAAACTGTTTTTT.

There are a few counts of this clonotype. V and J are TRBV12-3 or TRBV12-4 and TRBJ1-2, with D perhaps matching TRBD1 (6 bases). V gave up 3 bases and J gave up 12 bases, with 26 bases separating them. This CDR3 is 16 amino acids long. CDR3 DNA sequence: TGTGCCAGCAGTTTTTTCCCTGAGGGGGGGAGCAGCGGGGACACCTTC. Amino acids: CASSFFPEGGSSGDTF.

As regards this clonotype: A much larger clone differs by one base, so this may be a read error. This chain connects TRBV6-1 to TRBJ2-7, with D possibly matching TRBD2 (6 bases). The CDR3 sequence is 11 residues long. V lost 10 bases and J lost 7, with 14 bases in between. The germline gives CDR1 MNHNS, CDR2 SASEGT. The CDR3 sequence: CATGGLGEQYF. CDR3 nucleotide sequence: TGTGCCACCGGGGGACTGGGTGAGCAGTACTTC.

This clonotype showed up just once. V usage is TRBV10-3 and J usage is TRBJ2-3; weak D call: TRBD2 (6 bases). CDR3 size: 17 residues. The V gene lost 3 bases and the J gene lost 6 bases, with 22 bases spanning the gap. Looked up from germline, CDR1 is ENHRY and CDR2 is SYGVKD. The CDR3 loop reads CAISEGALAPVADTQYF. CDR3 in DNA: TGTGCCATCAGTGAAGGGGCTCTAGCGCCCGTCGCCGATACGCAGTATTTT.

This chain connects TRBV7-2 to TRBJ2-2; D may correspond to TRBD1 or TRBD2 (5 bases each). The V end lost 1 base, the J end lost 1 base, and 10 bases lay between the germline ends. CDR1 is SGHTA and CDR2 is FQGNSA in the germline V gene. The CDR3 sequence is 16 residues long. CDR3 region: CASSLVGDLNTGELFF. CDR3 DNA sequence: TGTGCCAGCAGCTTAGTAGGGGACCTGAACACCGGGGAGCTGTTTTTT.